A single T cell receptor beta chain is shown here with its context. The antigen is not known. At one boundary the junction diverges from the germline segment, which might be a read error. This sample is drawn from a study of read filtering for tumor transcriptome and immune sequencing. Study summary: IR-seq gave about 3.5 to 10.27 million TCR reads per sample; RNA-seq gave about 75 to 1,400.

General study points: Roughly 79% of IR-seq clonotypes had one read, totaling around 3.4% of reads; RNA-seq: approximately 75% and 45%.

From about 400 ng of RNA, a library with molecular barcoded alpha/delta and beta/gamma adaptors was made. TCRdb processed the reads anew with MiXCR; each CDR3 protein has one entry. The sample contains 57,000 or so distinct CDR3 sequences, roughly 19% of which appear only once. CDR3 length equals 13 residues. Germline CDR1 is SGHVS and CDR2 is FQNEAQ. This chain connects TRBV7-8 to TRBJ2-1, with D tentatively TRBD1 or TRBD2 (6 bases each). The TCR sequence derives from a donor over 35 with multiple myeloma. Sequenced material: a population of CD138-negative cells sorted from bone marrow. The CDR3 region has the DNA TGTGCCAGCAGCTTAAGGGGGAGGAGTGAGAAGCTCTTC. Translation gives CASSLRGRSEKLF.